The rows below give T cell receptor beta chains drawn from one sample of a study of T cell repertoires in cytomegalovirus infection. TCRdb ran MiXCR on the reads and lists one entry per CDR3 protein. The table shows 350,000 to 550,000 distinct CDR3 sequences, with 31% occurring only once. The sequenced sample was PBMCs. These receptors came from a human donor in good health (CMV status not recorded). Some clones in this sample may be carry-over from other donors' samples. Both conserved end residues are part of each CDR3. The order of the fields is D gene, V gene, clone size, J gene, CDR3 DNA, CDR3 protein. D genes are given only for firm matches. Only part of the rows carry a size: once, few, many, or a class if the clone is expanded.

D gene: -; V gene: TRBV20-1; clone size: -; J gene: TRBJ1-3; CDR3 DNA: TGCAGTGCATCCGCGAGGAGCTCTGGAAACACCATATATTTT; CDR3 protein: CSASARSSGNTIYF
D gene: TRBD2; V gene: TRBV7-9; clone size: many; J gene: TRBJ2-1; CDR3 DNA: TGTGCCAGCAGCCCTAGCGGGACCAGCTCCTACAATGAGCAGTTCTTC; CDR3 protein: CASSPSGTSSYNEQFF
D gene: TRBD2; V gene: TRBV27; clone size: -; J gene: TRBJ2-5; CDR3 DNA: TGTGCCAGCGCGTCTAGCGGGGGATTGTACCAAGAGACCCAGTACTTC; CDR3 protein: CASASSGGLYQETQYF
D gene: TRBD1; V gene: TRBV24-1; clone size: few; J gene: TRBJ2-1; CDR3 DNA: TGTGCCACCAGTGACCAACTCAGCAGGGGGTACAATGAGCAGTTCTTC; CDR3 protein: CATSDQLSRGYNEQFF
D gene: -; V gene: TRBV6-6; clone size: few; J gene: TRBJ2-7; CDR3 DNA: TGTGCCAGCAGGCCTTCCCTGGGGGACCGCTCCTACGAGCAGTACTTC; CDR3 protein: CASRPSLGDRSYEQYF
D gene: -; V gene: TRBV7-9; clone size: few; J gene: TRBJ1-3; CDR3 DNA: TGTGCCAGCAGCTCCCGGACGAGCTCTGGAAACACCATATATTTT; CDR3 protein: CASSSRTSSGNTIYF
D gene: -; V gene: TRBV7-6; clone size: -; J gene: TRBJ2-1; CDR3 DNA: TGTGCCAGCAGCGGGGGGCAGGCCGAGAGAAGCTCCTACATTGATCCGTTCTTC; CDR3 protein: CASSGGQAERSSYIDPFF
D gene: -; V gene: TRBV15; clone size: once; J gene: TRBJ2-1; CDR3 DNA: TGTGCCACCATCAGAGATAAAGGAGGGTACAATGAGCAGTTCTTC; CDR3 protein: CATIRDKGGYNEQFF
D gene: TRBD2; V gene: TRBV12-3/TRBV12-4; clone size: few; J gene: TRBJ2-7; CDR3 DNA: TGTGCCAGCAGTTTAGACCTAGCGGGAACGTACTACGAGCAGTACTTC; CDR3 protein: CASSLDLAGTYYEQYF
D gene: TRBD2; V gene: TRBV7-2; clone size: many; J gene: TRBJ2-3; CDR3 DNA: TGTGCCAGCAGCTTAAGGACTAGCGGGGGGGGAATGGATACGCAGTATTTT; CDR3 protein: CASSLRTSGGGMDTQYF
D gene: -; V gene: TRBV20-1; clone size: -; J gene: TRBJ1-5; CDR3 DNA: TGCAGTGCTAGAGCTTTGGCAGACTCCCGAAATCAGCCCCAGCATTTT; CDR3 protein: CSARALADSRNQPQHF
D gene: -; V gene: TRBV6-5; clone size: few; J gene: TRBJ2-3; CDR3 DNA: TGTGCCAGCAGCCGAGGCAAGGCAGATACGCAGTATTTT; CDR3 protein: CASSRGKADTQYF
D gene: -; V gene: TRBV7-8; clone size: many; J gene: TRBJ2-3; CDR3 DNA: TGTGCCAGCAGCTTAGATGAAGTCACAGATACGCAGTATTTT; CDR3 protein: CASSLDEVTDTQYF
D gene: -; V gene: TRBV4-1; clone size: few; J gene: TRBJ1-4; CDR3 DNA: TGCGCCAGCAGCCAAGAAGGCCGAGGCAGGGAGGAAAAACTGTTTTTT; CDR3 protein: CASSQEGRGREEKLFF
D gene: -; V gene: TRBV7-9; clone size: few; J gene: TRBJ1-6; CDR3 DNA: TGTGCCAGCAGCCCCCAGGCTCTCACACCCCTCCACTTT; CDR3 protein: CASSPQALTPLHF
D gene: -; V gene: TRBV5-4; clone size: many; J gene: TRBJ1-2; CDR3 DNA: TGTGCCAGCAGCCTCCGCCAGGACTATGGCTACACCTTC; CDR3 protein: CASSLRQDYGYTF
D gene: TRBD2; V gene: TRBV7-8; clone size: many; J gene: TRBJ2-2; CDR3 DNA: TGTGCCAGCAGCGCACTAGCGGGGGGAAACACCGGGGAGCTGTTTTTT; CDR3 protein: CASSALAGGNTGELFF
D gene: TRBD1; V gene: TRBV7-2; clone size: many; J gene: TRBJ1-5; CDR3 DNA: TGTGCCAGCAGCTTAGAGGGACAGGGTAATCAGCCCCAGCATTTT; CDR3 protein: CASSLEGQGNQPQHF
D gene: TRBD1; V gene: TRBV20-1; clone size: -; J gene: TRBJ1-5; CDR3 DNA: TGCAGTGCCGGGACAGGGGTACAGCCCCAGCATTTT; CDR3 protein: CSAGTGVQPQHF
D gene: -; V gene: TRBV7-2; clone size: -; J gene: TRBJ1-3; CDR3 DNA: TGTGCCAGCAGCTATTCGTCGGGGGGATCTGGAAACACCATATATTTT; CDR3 protein: CASSYSSGGSGNTIYF
D gene: -; V gene: TRBV26; clone size: -; J gene: TRBJ2-3; CDR3 DNA: TGTGCCATCAGTTATCAGGGGGGGGCGGATACGCAGTATTTT; CDR3 protein: CAISYQGGADTQYF
D gene: TRBD1; V gene: TRBV27; clone size: -; J gene: TRBJ1-1; CDR3 DNA: TGTGCCAGCAGTTTGTCACCGGGACAGGGGGTCACTGAAGCTTTCTTT; CDR3 protein: CASSLSPGQGVTEAFF
D gene: -; V gene: TRBV20-1; clone size: -; J gene: TRBJ2-3; CDR3 DNA: TGCAGTGCTCGTTGGGGCACAGATACGCAGTATTTT; CDR3 protein: CSARWGTDTQYF
D gene: -; V gene: TRBV4-1; clone size: -; J gene: TRBJ1-5; CDR3 DNA: TGCGCCAGCAGCCAAGTTCTCAGTCAGCCCCAGCATTTT; CDR3 protein: CASSQVLSQPQHF
D gene: TRBD1; V gene: TRBV7-9; clone size: -; J gene: TRBJ1-1; CDR3 DNA: TGTGCCAGCAGCTTGAAAGGGACAGGGGGCACTGAAGCTTTCTTT; CDR3 protein: CASSLKGTGGTEAFF
D gene: -; V gene: TRBV2; clone size: -; J gene: TRBJ2-1; CDR3 DNA: TGTGCCAGCAGGAGAGCATCTACCTACAATGAGCAGTTCTTC; CDR3 protein: CASRRASTYNEQFF
D gene: TRBD2; V gene: TRBV11-3; clone size: many; J gene: TRBJ2-2; CDR3 DNA: TGTGCCAGCAGCTTAGCCGGACCGGGACTAGCGGGGGGAGACGCGAACACCGGGGAGCTGTTTTTT; CDR3 protein: CASSLAGPGLAGGDANTGELFF
D gene: TRBD2; V gene: TRBV6-1; clone size: many; J gene: TRBJ2-5; CDR3 DNA: TGTGCCAGCAGTGAATCCCCCAGCGGGGCTTACCAAGAGACCCAGTACTTC; CDR3 protein: CASSESPSGAYQETQYF
D gene: TRBD2; V gene: TRBV7-2; clone size: -; J gene: TRBJ2-1; CDR3 DNA: TGTGCCAGCAGCACCGGGACTAGCGGGGGGCATGAGCAGTTCTTC; CDR3 protein: CASSTGTSGGHEQFF
D gene: -; V gene: TRBV6-1; clone size: many; J gene: TRBJ1-5; CDR3 DNA: TGTGCCAGCAGTGAAGCCGGGCAGGGTAGTCGGCCCCAGCATTTT; CDR3 protein: CASSEAGQGSRPQHF
D gene: -; V gene: TRBV3-1; clone size: -; J gene: TRBJ1-2; CDR3 DNA: TGTGCCAGCAGCCACGCGTTCCCCCGGGTAGATTATGGCTACACCTTC; CDR3 protein: CASSHAFPRVDYGYTF
D gene: TRBD1; V gene: TRBV12-3/TRBV12-4; clone size: many; J gene: TRBJ1-5; CDR3 DNA: TGTGCCAGCAGTCCTGGACAGGGGGACGTGGGCAATCAGCCCCAGCATTTT; CDR3 protein: CASSPGQGDVGNQPQHF
D gene: -; V gene: TRBV10-2; clone size: few; J gene: TRBJ1-1; CDR3 DNA: TGCGCCAGCAGTGCAGACACTGAAGCTTTCTTT; CDR3 protein: CASSADTEAFF
D gene: -; V gene: TRBV18; clone size: -; J gene: TRBJ2-3; CDR3 DNA: TGTGCCAGCTCACCAAAAAGCACAGATACGCAGTATTTT; CDR3 protein: CASSPKSTDTQYF
D gene: TRBD2; V gene: TRBV9; clone size: -; J gene: TRBJ2-1; CDR3 DNA: TGTGCCAGCAGCGTAGAGCCGGGAGGGCCCTACGGTGAGCAGTTCTTC; CDR3 protein: CASSVEPGGPYGEQFF
D gene: -; V gene: TRBV5-1; clone size: few; J gene: TRBJ2-3; CDR3 DNA: TGCGCCAGCAGCTTGGGCCAGGATTGGACAGATACGCAGTATTTT; CDR3 protein: CASSLGQDWTDTQYF
D gene: TRBD1; V gene: TRBV7-6; clone size: -; J gene: TRBJ2-2; CDR3 DNA: TGTGCCAGCAGTTTCCCGGGACAGGGGCTTGCCGGGGAGCTGTTTTTT; CDR3 protein: CASSFPGQGLAGELFF
D gene: -; V gene: TRBV20-1; clone size: -; J gene: TRBJ2-3; CDR3 DNA: TGCACAATGGAAAGGGGAACAGATACGCAGTATTTT; CDR3 protein: CTMERGTDTQYF
D gene: -; V gene: TRBV20-1; clone size: -; J gene: TRBJ1-6; CDR3 DNA: TGCAGTGCTAGAGAGGAGACAGCAAATTCACCCCTCCACTTT; CDR3 protein: CSAREETANSPLHF
D gene: -; V gene: TRBV7-3; clone size: -; J gene: TRBJ2-5; CDR3 DNA: TGTGCCAGCAGCTTAGGCCAGGGGAGTCCCCCACGTGAAGAGACCCAGTACTTC; CDR3 protein: CASSLGQGSPPREETQYF
D gene: -; V gene: TRBV4-3; clone size: -; J gene: TRBJ2-2; CDR3 DNA: TGCGCCAGCAGCCAAGATGAAGGGTTTTACACCGGGGAGCTGTTTTTT; CDR3 protein: CASSQDEGFYTGELFF
D gene: -; V gene: TRBV7-9; clone size: few; J gene: TRBJ1-4; CDR3 DNA: TGTGCCAGCAGCTTTTTAGAGCCGTCTAATGAAAAACTGTTTTTT; CDR3 protein: CASSFLEPSNEKLFF
D gene: -; V gene: TRBV7-2; clone size: once; J gene: TRBJ1-3; CDR3 DNA: TGTGCCTGCAGCTTAATTCGGGAGGGGATCGGAAACACCATCTATTTT; CDR3 protein: CACSLIREGIGNTIYF
D gene: -; V gene: TRBV10-1; clone size: -; J gene: TRBJ2-1; CDR3 DNA: TGCGCCAGCAGTGTACGGGCCTCCTTCTCCGCCGGTGAGCAGTTCTTC; CDR3 protein: CASSVRASFSAGEQFF
D gene: TRBD1; V gene: TRBV12-3/TRBV12-4; clone size: many; J gene: TRBJ1-1; CDR3 DNA: TGTGCCAGCAGTTTAAGCCACGGGACAGCTGAAGCTTTCTTT; CDR3 protein: CASSLSHGTAEAFF
D gene: -; V gene: TRBV27; clone size: few; J gene: TRBJ2-7; CDR3 DNA: TGTGCCAGCAGTTTATCGACTGCGAGCTCCTACGAGCAGTACTTC; CDR3 protein: CASSLSTASSYEQYF
D gene: TRBD2; V gene: TRBV4-1; clone size: -; J gene: TRBJ2-1; CDR3 DNA: TGCGCCAGCAGCCAAGCGGGGGGTGGGGCCAATGAGCAGTTCTTC; CDR3 protein: CASSQAGGGANEQFF
D gene: -; V gene: TRBV5-3; clone size: -; J gene: TRBJ1-1; CDR3 DNA: TGTGCCAGCAGACTCCAGGGAGATGGGACTGAAGCTTTCTTT; CDR3 protein: CASRLQGDGTEAFF
D gene: TRBD1; V gene: TRBV5-1; clone size: -; J gene: TRBJ1-1; CDR3 DNA: TGCGCCAGCAGCAGCGGACAGGGGAGCTCTGAAGCTTTCTTT; CDR3 protein: CASSSGQGSSEAFF
D gene: TRBD2; V gene: TRBV30; clone size: -; J gene: TRBJ2-3; CDR3 DNA: TGTTCCTGGGGTGGGGGGGGTCCCCTTTCTAGCACAGATACGCAGTATTTT; CDR3 protein: CSWGGGGPLSSTDTQYF